Here is one T cell receptor beta chain with its context. Sequenced by immunoSEQ multiplex PCR; TCRdb stores in-frame clones only, minus some. Of roughly 200,000 clones detected, 85% to 90% appear once; the ten largest clones hold 3.1%. These data originate in a study of blood T cell repertoires in COVID-19. Whole-study context: Two consecutive negative NP/OP PCR tests, clearance, or resolved symptoms defined Cohort 3 recovery. Material from acute and convalescent COVID-19 was sourced from the United States, Italy and Spain.

CDR3 size: 15 residues. J lost 7 bases, V lost 4 bases, and 6 bases had no gene match. Germline V gene sequence: CDR1 SGHTS, CDR2 YDEGEE. This sequence joins TRBV5-8 and TRBJ2-2, with 11 bases aligning to TRBD1. Source material: PBMCs or T cells enriched from blood (not recorded which). The TCR sequence derives from a woman between 45 and 60 years old in a cohort exposed to, infected with or recovered from COVID-19 (not recorded which). In DNA, the CDR3 is TGTGCCAGCAGCCGCACCGGGACAGGGGGCGGGGAGCTGTTTTTT. This sequence encodes CASSRTGTGGGELFF.